This T cell receptor (beta chain) stems from a study of OX40 agonist ivuxolimab in advanced cancers. Study-level information: Patients were given ivuxolimab, an antibody that agonizes OX40 (CD134). Three patients showed partial responses: one hepatocellular carcinoma and two cutaneous melanoma cases.

Profiling relied on immunoSEQ multiplex PCR, and the TCRdb table lists in-frame clones only, not all of them. Among about 72,000 clones listed, around 89% were seen once. The clonotype comes from an adult with an advanced solid tumor such as melanoma, head and neck, liver or kidney cancer. Specimen: CD4+ or CD8+ T cells sorted from blood, collected in a trial of the OX40 agonist ivuxolimab.

The CDR3 loop reads CSVEGTGGDPYEQYF. CDR3 DNA: TGCAGCGTTGAAGGGACAGGTGGAGACCCCTACGAGCAGTACTTC. V is TRBV29-1 and J is TRBJ2-7, with 7 bases fitting TRBD1. This CDR3 has 15 residues. CDR1 SQVTM and CDR2 ANQGSEA come from the germline V gene. The V and J ends lost 1 base and 2 bases, in that order; junction bases with no gene match: 8.